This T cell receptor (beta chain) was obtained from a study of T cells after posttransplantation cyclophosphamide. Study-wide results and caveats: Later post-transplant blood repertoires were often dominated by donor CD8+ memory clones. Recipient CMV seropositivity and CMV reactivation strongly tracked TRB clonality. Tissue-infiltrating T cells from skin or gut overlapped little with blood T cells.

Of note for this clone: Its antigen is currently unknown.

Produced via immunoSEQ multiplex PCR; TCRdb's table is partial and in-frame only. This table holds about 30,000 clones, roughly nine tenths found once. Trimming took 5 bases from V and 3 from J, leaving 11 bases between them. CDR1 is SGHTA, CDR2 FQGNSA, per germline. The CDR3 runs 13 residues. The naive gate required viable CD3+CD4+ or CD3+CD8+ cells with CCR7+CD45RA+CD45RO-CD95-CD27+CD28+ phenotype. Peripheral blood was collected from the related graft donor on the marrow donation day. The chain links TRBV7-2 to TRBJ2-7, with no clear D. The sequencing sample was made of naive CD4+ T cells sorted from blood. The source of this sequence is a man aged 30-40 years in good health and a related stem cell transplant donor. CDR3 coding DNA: TGTGCCAGCAGCCCCCGACGGGTCTACGAGCAGTACTTC. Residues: CASSPRRVYEQYF.